This T cell receptor (beta chain) was obtained from a study of pediatric ulcerative colitis. Germline V gene data show CDR1 as SGHTA and CDR2 as FQGNSA. V was pared by 6 bases and J by 0 bases, with 11 bases between. CDR3 length: 15 amino acids. With respect to this clone: Its cognate antigen is unknown.

Each sample received Survey-level depth of up to 500,000 reads. The protocol was immunoSEQ multiplex PCR, while the TCRdb copy is restricted to in-frame clones and leaves out a portion. The data show around 68,000 clones, around four fifths seen once. General study results and limits: Clonal expansions reduced rectal repertoire diversity in acute severe colitis. Repertoires came from total lymphocyte DNA, so rare subsets like regulatory T cells may be missed.

The sequenced sample was blood. The TCR originated in a boy between 5 and 17 years old with moderate ulcerative colitis. The chain combines TRBV7-2 with TRBJ2-2; D might be TRBD1 or TRBD2, each matching 5 bases. CDR3 amino acids: CASRAGTANTGELFF. The CDR3 DNA reads as TGTGCCAGCAGAGCCGGGACGGCGAACACCGGGGAGCTGTTTTTT.